These 19 T cell receptor beta chains originate from one sample sequenced in a study of T-cell reconstitution after alpha-beta-depleted transplantation in children. The TCRbeta library incorporated unique molecular identifiers. MiXCR, applied by TCRdb to the PCR reads, yields one record per CDR3 protein. The profile covers 250,000 to 400,000 distinct CDR3 sequences, with approximately 23% appearing a single time and over 9.5% taken by the ten largest. The sequences come from PBMCs, mostly from graft donor cells, collected 180 days after TCRalphabeta/CD19-depleted stem cell transplant. The receptors derive from a male patient under 18 who had a stem cell transplant for acute lymphoblastic leukemia, so the T cells may come from the graft donor.

This rearrangement joins TRBV27 to TRBJ2-1; TRBD2 matches 7 bases. CDR1 is MNHEY, CDR2 SMNVEV, per germline (reference sequence). Trimming removed 5 bases from V and 2 bases from J; junction bases left unmatched: 9. This CDR3 region has 16 residues. DNA of the CDR3: TGTGCCAGCAGTAACCCCACTAGCGCTCCCTACAATGAGCAGTTCTTC. Its protein is CASSNPTSAPYNEQFF.

This clonotype was observed a handful of times. The chain combines TRBV10-3 with TRBJ2-1, with TRBD1 matching 7 bases. J was trimmed by 8 bases and V by 11 bases; bases with no gene match: 0. Germline V gene data show CDR1 as ENHRY and CDR2 as SYGVKD. The CDR3 contains 9 residues. CDR3 loop: CAQGDEQFF. The CDR3 DNA follows: TGTGCCCAGGGGGATGAGCAGTTCTTC.

In its sample, this clonotype was seen many times. The rearrangement joins TRBV5-1 to TRBJ2-1; D not resolved. From germline, CDR1 is SGHRS and CDR2 YFSETQ. V dropped 1 base and J dropped 6 bases, with 14 bases sitting between them. The CDR3 length is 15 residues. CDR3 amino acids: CASSLKTRHSNEQFF. The CDR3 coding sequence is TGCGCCAGCAGCTTGAAAACTCGACATAGCAATGAGCAGTTCTTC.

This clonotype was observed at least ten times. The chain combines TRBV5-1 with TRBJ1-1; 7 bases map to TRBD1. Per germline, CDR1 SGHRS and CDR2 YFSETQ. V lost 4 bases, J lost 1 base, and 13 bases stayed unmatched. The CDR3 totals 17 residues. The DNA of the CDR3 is TGCGCCAGCAGCCGAACAGGGGAGAGTTTGTGGAACACTGAAGCTTTCTTT. Its translation: CASSRTGESLWNTEAFF.

This clonotype appeared a few times. The chain employs TRBV11-2 and TRBJ2-1, with 7 positions matching TRBD1. Germline V CDR1 and CDR2: SGHAT, FQNNGV. V lost 2 bases and J lost 3; bases outside the gene matches: 4. This CDR3 comprises 15 residues. This CDR3 is CASSLMGQNYNEQFF. The CDR3 DNA reads as TGTGCCAGCAGCTTAATGGGACAGAACTACAATGAGCAGTTCTTC.

The chain is built from TRBV7-8 and TRBJ2-4; tentatively, D is TRBD1 (6 bases). Trimming took 5 bases from V and 4 from J, leaving 9 bases between them. CDR3 length: 13 amino acids. CDR1 and CDR2 from the germline V gene are SGHVS and FQNEAQ. CDR3 protein: CASSPGTKNIQYF. CDR3 in DNA: TGTGCCAGCAGCCCCGGGACAAAAAACATTCAGTACTTC. Supplemented by reference TRBV7-8 and TRBJ2-4, the full variable domain reads GAGVSQSPRYKVAKRGQDVALRCDPISGHVSLFWYQQALGQGPEFLTYFQNEAQLDKSGLPSDRFFAERPEGSVSTLKIQRTQQEDSAVYLCASSPGTKNIQYFGAGTRLSVL.

The CDR3 reads CASSPQTRTDTQYF. CDR3 sequence (DNA): TGTGCCAGCTCACCTCAGACCCGCACAGATACGCAGTATTTT. The rearrangement joins TRBV18 to TRBJ2-3, with unresolved D. The germline V gene encodes CDR1 KGHSH and CDR2 LQKENI. V was shortened by 3 bases and J by 1 base, with 8 bases between the two germline ends. CDR3 length: 14 residues.

The CDR3 spells CASSTRQGQLGEKLFF. CDR3 bases: TGTGCCAGCAGCACTAGGCAGGGGCAGCTTGGTGAAAAACTGTTTTTT. The chain joins TRBV6-1 to TRBJ1-4, with TRBD1 as a possible D gene (6 bases). V was shortened by 6 bases and J by 7 bases, with 21 bases between the two germline ends. Germline CDR1 MNHNS, CDR2 SASEGT. The CDR3 runs to 16 residues.

There are many counts of this clonotype. The rearrangement joins TRBV4-1 to TRBJ2-7, with 14 bases fitting TRBD2. Germline CDR1 MGHRA, CDR2 YSYEKL. Trimming at V came to 3 bases and at J to 2 bases, leaving 3 bases not matched to a gene. This CDR3 region has 16 residues. CDR3 loop: CASSQGLAGDPYEQYF. The CDR3 coding sequence is TGCGCCAGCAGCCAGGGACTAGCGGGAGACCCCTACGAGCAGTACTTC.

The chain has TRBV7-9 and TRBJ2-7; 8 nucleotides align to TRBD2. The CDR3 totals 13 residues. The junction had 4 bases not matched to a gene; V was cut back by 5 bases and J by 4 bases. In germline, CDR1 is SEHNR, CDR2 FQNEAQ (reference sequence). The CDR3 reads CASSQAGVYEQYF. The CDR3 DNA reads as TGTGCCAGCAGCCAAGCGGGGGTTTACGAGCAGTACTTC.

This clonotype has only a few counts. The chain joins TRBV12-3 or TRBV12-4 to TRBJ2-2; 12 nucleotides match TRBD2. The CDR3 totals 16 residues. Trimming took 6 bases from V and 9 from J; bases not matched to a gene: 11. As DNA, the CDR3 is TGTGCCAGCAGCCCGGGACTAGCGGGTTCGGTTTGGGAGCTGTTTTTT. This gives the protein CASSPGLAGSVWELFF.

This clonotype was seen a few times. V and J are TRBV12-3 or TRBV12-4 and TRBJ2-7; possible D gene TRBD1, 5 bases. V lost 2 bases, J lost 8 bases, and 16 bases lay in between. The CDR3 totals 14 residues. The CDR3 DNA follows: TGTGCCAGCAGTTTACAGGGTAGGGGCTGGAAGCAGTACTTC. Protein: CASSLQGRGWKQYF.

This clonotype was recorded a few times. V gene TRBV2 combines with J gene TRBJ2-1, with 10 positions matching TRBD2. The CDR3 sequence is 18 residues long. V lost 0 bases and J lost 0; bases outside the gene matches: 5. The germline V gene has CDR1 SNHLY and CDR2 FYNNEI. The DNA for the CDR3 is TGTGCCAGCAGTGAAGCGCGTGGACTAGCGGTCTCCTACAATGAGCAGTTCTTC. This encodes CASSEARGLAVSYNEQFF.

This clonotype was seen many times. The CDR3 sequence: CASSKGLALSSYEQYF. The CDR3 bases are TGCGCCAGCAGCAAGGGACTAGCTCTGAGCTCCTACGAGCAGTACTTC. The V call is TRBV5-1, the J call TRBJ2-7, with TRBD2 matching over 9 bases. From germline, CDR1 is SGHRS and CDR2 YFSETQ. With V trimmed by 4 bases and J by 0 bases, 8 bases remained unmatched. The CDR3 is 16 residues long.

This clonotype was counted only a few times. A junction end diverges from the germline sequence, so it may reflect a read error. The chain recombines TRBV20-1 with TRBJ2-3; 10 bases match TRBD2. The germline CDR1 and CDR2 sequences are DFQATT and SNEGSKA (reference sequence). The CDR3 has 11 residues. The chain's CDR3 is CSARGLAGVPF. CDR3 in DNA: TGCAGTGCCAGAGGGCTAGCGGGAGTGCCTTTT.

This chain uses TRBV7-9 with TRBJ2-3; D may be TRBD2 (6 bases). CDR1 SEHNR and CDR2 FQNEAQ come from the germline V gene (reference sequence). The CDR3 length is 15 residues. V was cut by 0 bases and J by 0 bases, with 7 bases left in between. CDR3 sequence reads: CASSLARGSTDTQYF. The CDR3, as DNA: TGTGCCAGCAGCTTAGCGCGGGGTAGCACAGATACGCAGTATTTT.

The chain combines TRBV6-5 with TRBJ1-1; D call uncertain. The CDR3 runs to 13 residues. The V gene's germline CDR1 is MNHEY and CDR2 SVGAGI. Deletions cut 0 bases from V and 3 bases from J, with 5 bases between. The CDR3 DNA reads as TGTGCCAGCAGTTACTCGCAGCACACTGAAGCTTTCTTT. As protein: CASSYSQHTEAFF.

This chain joins TRBV3-1 and TRBJ2-1; D might be TRBD2 (5 bases). Looked up from germline, CDR1 is LGHDT and CDR2 is YNNKEL (reference sequence). This CDR3 contains 17 residues. V lost 1 base, J lost 4 bases, and 17 bases lay in between. The CDR3 here is CASSQVLVAQRYNEQFF. The CDR3 DNA follows: TGTGCCAGCAGCCAAGTCCTGGTAGCGCAGAGATACAATGAGCAGTTCTTC.

The J gene is TRBJ1-6, the V gene TRBV7-3; TRBD1 agrees at 8 bases. The CDR3 runs 15 residues. J lost 7 bases, V lost 4 bases, and 6 bases had no gene match. The germline gives CDR1 SGHTA, CDR2 FQGTGA. The CDR3 here is CASSSQTGGNSPLHF. For the CDR3, the DNA is TGTGCCAGCAGCTCACAAACAGGGGGAAATTCACCCCTCCACTTT. Drawing the rest from reference TRBV7-3 and TRBJ1-6, the complete variable domain is GAGVSQTPSNKVTEKGKYVELRCDPISGHTALYWYRQSLGQGPEFLIYFQGTGAADDSGLPNDRFFAVRPEGSVSTLKIQRTERGDSAVYLCASSSQTGGNSPLHFGNGTRLTVT.